This TCR beta chain was sequenced during a study of T cell repertoires in cytomegalovirus infection. Overall study results and limits: Individuals carrying CMV plus the relevant HLA were identified by cumulative frequency of public TCR beta families.

Per germline, CDR1 MDHEN and CDR2 SYDVKM. This CDR3 is 12 amino acids long. About this clonotype: Its antigen is as yet unknown. A junction end diverges from the germline sequence, so it may reflect a read error.

TCRdb reprocessed the reads with MiXCR, giving one entry per CDR3 protein. The table lists some 560,000 distinct CDR3 sequences, almost 40% of them singletons. Sequenced material: cultured PBMCs, taken from culture after CMV antigen stimulation. This receptor was identified in a human donor in good health (CMV status not recorded). Some clones in this sample may be carry-over from other donors' samples. This chain joins TRBV28 and TRBJ2-7, with 8 bases matching TRBD2. In DNA form, the CDR3 reads TGTGCCACCCGGGGGGGACTGTACGAGCAGTACTTT. Translated: CATRGGLYEQYF.